Presented here are 9 T cell receptor beta chains from one specimen sequenced in a study of T-cell memory formation after mild COVID-19. TCRdb re-derived calls from the 5' RACE reads in MiXCR, one entry per CDR3 protein. The repertoire holds over 45,000 distinct CDR3 sequences, with about 30% as singletons. Sequenced material: PBMCs or a T cell subset sorted from them (not recorded which). Source of these receptors: a man younger than 35 who had mild COVID-19 (a few samples of this study predate the infection). Cell type and time point are not known.

This clonotype was counted only a few times. This chain joins TRBV15 and TRBJ2-7; the D is unclear. The CDR3 loop spans 14 amino acids. The germline V gene encodes CDR1 LNHNV and CDR2 YYDKDF (reference sequence). Trimming took 0 bases from V and 4 from J, leaving 10 bases between them. The CDR3 here is CATSRDKVTYEQYV. CDR3 in DNA: TGTGCCACCAGCAGAGATAAGGTGACTTACGAGCAGTACGTC.

This rearrangement joins TRBV28 to TRBJ2-1; tentatively, D is TRBD1 (6 bases). The CDR3 has 15 residues. V lost 7 bases to trimming and J lost 6 bases, with 19 bases between them. The germline CDR1 and CDR2 sequences are MDHEN and SYDVKM. The CDR3 sequence is CASTHRKGVRNEQFF. The CDR3 DNA reads as TGTGCCAGCACTCATCGGAAGGGGGTCCGCAATGAGCAGTTCTTC.

The J gene is TRBJ2-1, the V gene TRBV13, with 12 bases lining up with TRBD2. Germline V gene lookup returns CDR1 PRHDT and CDR2 FYEKMQ (reference sequence). J lost 8 bases, V lost 5 bases, and 7 bases had no gene match. The length of the CDR3 is 15 residues. CDR3 coding DNA: TGTGCCAGCAGCGCTAGCGGGGGGGCCGTAGATGAGCAGTTCTTC. Its protein is CASSASGGAVDEQFF.

This clonotype has a handful of counts. The rearrangement joins TRBV5-1 to TRBJ2-3; 12 bases fit TRBD1. Germline V gene data show CDR1 as SGHRS and CDR2 as YFSETQ. Trimming at V came to 3 bases and at J to 6 bases, leaving 8 bases not matched to a gene. This CDR3 contains 16 residues. The CDR3, as DNA: TGCGCCAGCAGCTCGAGCCGGGACAGGGGGCTGGATACGCAGTATTTT. Encoded protein: CASSSSRDRGLDTQYF.

This clonotype has more than one count but fewer than ten. The chain is built from TRBV4-3 and TRBJ2-7; the match to TRBD2 covers 9 bases. Per germline, CDR1 LGHNA and CDR2 YSLEER. After removal of 5 bases from V and 4 bases from J, the junction contained 6 bases not matched to a gene. The CDR3 has 14 residues. The CDR3 is CASSSGLASYEQYF. Written as DNA, the CDR3 is TGCGCCAGCAGCTCGGGACTAGCTTCTTACGAGCAGTACTTC.

This chain connects TRBV4-2 to TRBJ1-3; a weak D match, TRBD1 (5 bases). Germline V gene data show CDR1 as LGHNA and CDR2 as YNFKEQ. The V gene lost 4 bases and the J gene lost 3 bases, with 13 bases spanning the gap. The CDR3 loop spans 15 amino acids. The CDR3 nucleotides read TGTGCCAGCAGCCCCTTAGGGGCGGATGGAAACACCATATATTTT. The encoded protein is CASSPLGADGNTIYF.

The genes are TRBV11-2 and TRBJ2-1, with unresolved D. With 2 bases removed from V and 8 bases from J, the gap between germline ends came to 13 bases. Germline values: CDR1 SGHAT, CDR2 FQNNGV. There are 14 residues in the CDR3. CDR3 in amino acids: CASSLRLNIDEQFF. The CDR3 DNA reads TGTGCCAGCAGCTTAAGGCTCAACATCGATGAGCAGTTCTTC.

The sample holds one count of this clonotype. The genes are TRBV29-1 and TRBJ1-1, with D possibly TRBD1 on 5 matching bases. With 3 bases removed from V and 5 bases from J, the gap between germline ends came to 25 bases. Germline CDR1 and CDR2: SQVTM and ANQGSEA. The length of the CDR3 is 17 residues. This chain's CDR3 is CSVDVGGIPLGITEAFF. In nucleotides, the CDR3 is TGCAGCGTTGATGTTGGGGGAATCCCCTTGGGAATTACTGAAGCTTTCTTT.

Ten or more counts support this clonotype. This sequence joins TRBV25-1 and TRBJ2-5; D may be TRBD2 (7 bases). Trimming cost V 1 base and J 1 base, with 13 bases left between them. Germline-derived CDR1 and CDR2 are MGHDK and SYGVNS. CDR3 length equals 16 residues. CDR3 protein: CASSESLAGAQETQYF. The CDR3, as DNA: TGTGCCAGCAGTGAATCTTTGGCGGGGGCCCAAGAGACCCAGTACTTC.